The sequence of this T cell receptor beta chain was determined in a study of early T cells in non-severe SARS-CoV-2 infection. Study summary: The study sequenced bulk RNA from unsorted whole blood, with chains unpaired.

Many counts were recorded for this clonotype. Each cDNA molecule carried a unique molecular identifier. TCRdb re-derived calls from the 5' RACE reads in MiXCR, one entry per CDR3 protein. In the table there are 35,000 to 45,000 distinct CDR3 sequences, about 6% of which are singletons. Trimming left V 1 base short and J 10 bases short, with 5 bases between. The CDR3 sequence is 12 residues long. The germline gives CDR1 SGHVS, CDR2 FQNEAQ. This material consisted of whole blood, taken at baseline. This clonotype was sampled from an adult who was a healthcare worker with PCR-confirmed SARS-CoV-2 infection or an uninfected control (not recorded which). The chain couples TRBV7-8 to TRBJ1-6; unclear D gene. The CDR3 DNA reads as TGTGCCAGCAGCTTAGGGAGATCACCCCTCCACTTT. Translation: CASSLGRSPLHF.